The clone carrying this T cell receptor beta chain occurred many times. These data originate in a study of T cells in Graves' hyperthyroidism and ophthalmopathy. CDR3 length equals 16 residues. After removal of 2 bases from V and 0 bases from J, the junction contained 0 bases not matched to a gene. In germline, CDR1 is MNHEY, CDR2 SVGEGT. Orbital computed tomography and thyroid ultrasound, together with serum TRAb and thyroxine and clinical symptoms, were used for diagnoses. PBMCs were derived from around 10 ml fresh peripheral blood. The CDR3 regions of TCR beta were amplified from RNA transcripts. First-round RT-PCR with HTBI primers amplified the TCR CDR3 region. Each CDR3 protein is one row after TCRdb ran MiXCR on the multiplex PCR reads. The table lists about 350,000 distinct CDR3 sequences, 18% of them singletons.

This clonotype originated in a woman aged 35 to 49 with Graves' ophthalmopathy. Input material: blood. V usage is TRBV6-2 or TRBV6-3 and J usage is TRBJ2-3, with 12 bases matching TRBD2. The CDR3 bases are TGTGCCAGCAGTTACGGACTAGCGGGGAGCACAGATACGCAGTATTTT. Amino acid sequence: CASSYGLAGSTDTQYF.